This T cell receptor beta chain is drawn from a study of blood T cells in healthy people across ages. Findings and limits, study-wide: The study found more naive CD4+ cells and higher diversity in long-lived than aged donors.

V was pared by 1 base and J by 8 bases, with 12 bases between. The CDR3 has 14 residues. The germline V gene has CDR1 SGHVS and CDR2 FNYEAQ. Primed by a sample-barcoded 5' primer and a J-beta primer mix, a second PCR proceeded for 7 to 11 cycles. The study obtained at least 3 million CDR3-containing paired-end reads from every sample. One entry per CDR3 protein results from TCRdb running MiXCR on the 5' RACE reads. Of around 990,000 distinct CDR3 sequences detected, around two fifths appear once; the ten largest clones hold roughly 14%. About 10 milliliters of peripheral blood were drawn from each donor. Only a few counts were recorded for this clonotype. Antigen unknown.

The source of this sequence is a man aged 18 to 35 in good health. The rearrangement joins TRBV7-6 to TRBJ2-1, with D possibly being TRBD1 (5 bases). Input material: blood. CDR3 sequence reads: CASSLVKGMDEQFF. Written as DNA, the CDR3 is TGTGCCAGCAGCTTAGTCAAGGGGATGGATGAGCAGTTCTTC. The full variable domain, in which reference TRBV7-6 and TRBJ2-1 provide the parts outside the CDR3, is GAGVSQSPRYKVTKRGQDVALRCDPISGHVSLYWYRQALGQGPEFLTYFNYEAQQDKSGLPNDRFSAERPEGSISTLTIQRTEQRDSAMYRCASSLVKGMDEQFFGPGTRLTVL.